The TCR beta chain described here comes from a study of T cell responses to AZD1222 COVID-19 vaccine. General study results and limits: Repertoire sampling was restricted to post-peak T cell response timepoints.

Remarks on this clone: Antigen unknown.

Sequencing was performed with immunoSEQ multiplex PCR; in TCRdb, only in-frame clones are kept and a portion is missing. The sample contains 45,000 to 60,000 clones, around 90% of which appear only once. Germline loops: CDR1 MRHNA, CDR2 SNTAGT. The CDR3 consists of 14 residues. Germline trimming cut 6 bases from V and 3 bases from J; bases unmatched to any gene: 4. The rearrangement joins TRBV6-4 to TRBJ2-2, with 7 bases fitting TRBD2. The sequencing here drew on peripheral blood, taken on day 0 of AZD1222 vaccination. The receptor was isolated from an adult in good health. The CDR3 loop is CASRGGFDTGELFF. The CDR3 nucleotides are TGTGCCAGCAGGGGGGGGTTCGACACCGGGGAGCTGTTTTTT.